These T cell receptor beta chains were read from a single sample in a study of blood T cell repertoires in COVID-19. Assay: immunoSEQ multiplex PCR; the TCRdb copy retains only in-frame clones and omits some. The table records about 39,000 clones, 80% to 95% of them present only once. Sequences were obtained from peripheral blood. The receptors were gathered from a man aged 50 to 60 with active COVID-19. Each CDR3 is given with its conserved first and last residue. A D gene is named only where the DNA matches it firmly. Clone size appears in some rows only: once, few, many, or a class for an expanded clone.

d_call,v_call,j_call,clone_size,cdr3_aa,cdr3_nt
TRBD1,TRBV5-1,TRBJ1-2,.,CASSSLDRGYGYTF,TGCGCCAGCAGCTCCCTGGACAGGGGATATGGCTACACCTTC
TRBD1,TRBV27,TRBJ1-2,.,CASSLGGQPYGYTF,TGTGCCAGCAGTTTAGGGGGACAGCCCTATGGCTACACCTTC
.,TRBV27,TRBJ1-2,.,CASSTTQEPNYGYTF,TGTGCCAGCAGTACCACCCAGGAACCAAACTATGGCTACACCTTC
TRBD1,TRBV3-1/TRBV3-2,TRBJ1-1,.,CASRPTGVNTEAFF,TGTGCCAGCAGACCCACAGGGGTGAACACTGAAGCTTTCTTT
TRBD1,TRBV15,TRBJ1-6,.,CATSRGQGSGSPLHF,TGTGCCACCAGCAGAGGACAGGGTTCGGGTTCACCCCTCCACTTT
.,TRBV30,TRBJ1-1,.,CAWSGRGPEAFF,TGTGCCTGGAGTGGAAGAGGCCCTGAAGCTTTCTTT
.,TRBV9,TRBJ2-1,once,CASSVFGNEQFF,TGTGCCAGCAGCGTTTTCGGGAATGAGCAGTTCTTC
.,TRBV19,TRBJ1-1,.,CASSPDRSLTLNTEAFF,TGTGCCAGTAGTCCCGACAGGAGCCTAACTTTGAACACTGAAGCTTTCTTT
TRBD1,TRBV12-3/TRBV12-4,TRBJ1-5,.,CASSWGQGQPQHF,TGTGCCAGCAGTTGGGGACAGGGTCAGCCCCAGCATTTT
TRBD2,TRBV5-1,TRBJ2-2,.,CASSLRASGRALYTGELFF,TGCGCCAGCAGCTTAAGGGCTAGCGGGAGGGCCTTGTACACCGGGGAGCTGTTTTTT
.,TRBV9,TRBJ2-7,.,CASSVSGRLSYEQYF,TGTGCCAGCAGCGTTTCGGGGAGACTCTCCTACGAGCAGTACTTC
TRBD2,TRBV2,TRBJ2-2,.,CASKQAGNTGELFF,TGTGCCAGCAAGCAAGCGGGAAACACCGGGGAGCTGTTTTTT
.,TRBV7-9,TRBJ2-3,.,CASSKDRPTDTQYF,TGTGCCAGCAGTAAAGACAGACCCACAGATACGCAGTATTTT
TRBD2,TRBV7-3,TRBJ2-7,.,CASSLQAGVNEQYF,TGTGCCAGCAGCTTACAAGCGGGAGTCAACGAGCAGTACTTC
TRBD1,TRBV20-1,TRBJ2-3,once,CSASPGQGRNTQYF,TGCAGTGCAAGTCCGGGACAGGGGAGGAATACGCAGTATTTT
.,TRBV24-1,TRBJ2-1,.,CATSDREHENEQFF,TGTGCCACCAGTGACAGGGAACACGAGAATGAGCAGTTCTTC
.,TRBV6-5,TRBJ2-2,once,CASSYGRDTGELFF,TGTGCCAGCAGTTACGGCAGGGACACCGGGGAGCTGTTTTTT
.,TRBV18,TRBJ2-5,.,CASSSGETQYF,TGTGCCAGCTCATCGGGGGAGACCCAGTACTTC
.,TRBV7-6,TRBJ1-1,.,CASSLALGRTEAFF,TGTGCCAGCAGCTTAGCGCTCGGGAGGACTGAAGCTTTCTTT
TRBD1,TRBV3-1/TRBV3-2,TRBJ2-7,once,CASSQGLGQGRSLRQYF,TGTGCCAGCAGCCAAGGACTTGGACAGGGTCGCTCTTTACGGCAGTACTTC
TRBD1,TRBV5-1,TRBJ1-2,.,CASSSRTGEDGYTF,TGCGCCAGCAGCTCTAGGACAGGGGAAGATGGCTACACCTTC
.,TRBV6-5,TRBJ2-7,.,CASSFDTYGEQYF,TGTGCCAGCAGTTTCGACACATACGGCGAGCAGTACTTC
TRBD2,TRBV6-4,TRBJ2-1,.,CASSDTRLAGYGEQFF,TGTGCCAGCAGTGACACTAGACTAGCGGGATACGGTGAGCAGTTCTTC
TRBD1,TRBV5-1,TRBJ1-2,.,CASSPGQGNYGYTF,TGCGCCAGCAGCCCGGGACAGGGGAACTATGGCTACACCTTC
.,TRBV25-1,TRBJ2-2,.,CASQGPSSTGELFF,TGTGCCAGCCAGGGGCCTAGCTCAACCGGGGAGCTGTTTTTT
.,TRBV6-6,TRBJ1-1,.,CASSSLSGISNTEAFF,TGTGCCAGCAGTTCTCTTTCGGGGATTAGTAACACTGAAGCTTTCTTT
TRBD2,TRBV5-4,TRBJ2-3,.,CASSSRTRQDTQYF,TGTGCCAGCAGCTCCCGGACTAGACAAGATACGCAGTATTTT
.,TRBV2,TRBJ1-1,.,CASSELGRKAFF,TGTGCCAGCAGTGAATTGGGGCGGAAAGCTTTCTTT
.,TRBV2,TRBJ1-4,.,CASSSQSNEKLFF,TGTGCCAGCAGTAGTCAGTCTAATGAAAAACTGTTTTTT
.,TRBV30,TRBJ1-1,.,CAWSQSRGTEAFF,TGTGCCTGGAGTCAAAGTAGGGGTACTGAAGCTTTCTTT
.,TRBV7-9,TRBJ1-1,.,CASSRGGNTEAFF,TGTGCCAGCAGTCGCGGGGGGAACACTGAAGCTTTCTTT
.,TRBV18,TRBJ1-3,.,CASSRRGNENTIYF,TGTGCCAGCTCACGCAGGGGCAATGAAAACACCATATATTTT
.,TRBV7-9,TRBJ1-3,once,CASSSGVEGNTIYF,TGTGCCAGCAGCTCCGGGGTCGAGGGAAACACCATATATTTT
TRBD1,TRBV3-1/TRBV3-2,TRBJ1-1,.,CASSRQGEGTEAFF,TGTGCCAGCAGCCGTCAGGGGGAAGGAACTGAAGCTTTCTTT
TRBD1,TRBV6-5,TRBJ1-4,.,CASSFWTGSGNEKLFF,TGTGCCAGCAGTTTCTGGACAGGGAGCGGTAATGAAAAACTGTTTTTT
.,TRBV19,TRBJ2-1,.,CASSMRGDYNEQFF,TGTGCCAGTAGTATGCGTGGTGATTACAATGAGCAGTTCTTC
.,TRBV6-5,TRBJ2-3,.,CASRIRTAIDTQYF,TGTGCCAGCAGGATAAGGACAGCAATCGATACGCAGTATTTT
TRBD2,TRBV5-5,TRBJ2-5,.,CASSPREGRETQYF,TGTGCCAGCAGCCCCAGGGAGGGGCGGGAGACCCAGTACTTC
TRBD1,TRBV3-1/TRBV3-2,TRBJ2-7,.,CASSHVGQGNHEQYF,TGTGCCAGCAGTCACGTAGGACAGGGGAACCACGAGCAGTACTTC
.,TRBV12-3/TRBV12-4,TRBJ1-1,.,CASSSLDTLEAFF,TGTGCCAGCAGCTCTCTCGACACGCTTGAAGCTTTCTTT
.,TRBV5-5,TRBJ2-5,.,CASSQTGTETQYF,TGTGCCAGCAGCCAAACAGGGACCGAGACCCAGTACTTC
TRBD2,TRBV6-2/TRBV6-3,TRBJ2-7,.,CASNPRSGWSSYEQYF,TGTGCCAGCAACCCACGTAGCGGGTGGAGCTCCTACGAGCAGTACTTC
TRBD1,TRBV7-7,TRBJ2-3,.,CASSLGLSGQGEGTQYF,TGTGCTAGCAGCTTAGGGTTATCGGGACAGGGGGAAGGTACGCAGTATTTT
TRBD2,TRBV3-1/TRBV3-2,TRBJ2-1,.,CASSQEMGLAGASWGNEQFF,TGTGCCAGCAGCCAAGAAATGGGACTAGCGGGAGCTTCGTGGGGGAATGAGCAGTTCTTC
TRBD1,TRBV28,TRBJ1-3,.,CASSLPGTGGNTIYF,TGTGCCAGCAGTTTACCCGGGACAGGCGGAAACACCATATATTTT
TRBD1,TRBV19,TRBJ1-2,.,CASSVGTVDGYTF,TGTGCCAGTAGTGTAGGGACAGTAGATGGCTACACCTTC
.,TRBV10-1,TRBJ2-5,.,CASTLGGVGETQYF,TGCGCCAGCACCCTAGGGGGGGTCGGGGAGACCCAGTACTTC
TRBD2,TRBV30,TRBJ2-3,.,CAWSPGLADNTDTQYF,TGTGCCTGGAGTCCGGGACTAGCGGATAACACAGATACGCAGTATTTT
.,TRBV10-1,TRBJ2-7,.,CASSVQGYEQYF,TGCGCCAGCAGTGTGCAGGGGTACGAGCAGTACTTC
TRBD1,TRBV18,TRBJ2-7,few,CASSHNGAGGTWQYF,TGTGCCAGCTCCCATAATGGGGCAGGGGGCACGTGGCAGTACTTC
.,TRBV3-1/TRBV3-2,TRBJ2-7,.,CASSQDTSSYEQYF,TGTGCCAGCAGCCAAGACACATCATCCTACGAGCAGTACTTC
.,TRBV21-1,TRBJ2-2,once,CASSKGGTGELFF,TGTGCCAGCAGCAAAGGCGGCACCGGGGAGCTGTTTTTT
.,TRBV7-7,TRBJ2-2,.,CASSRGLSGTGELFF,TGTGCTAGCAGCAGGGGACTCTCGGGCACCGGGGAGCTGTTTTTT
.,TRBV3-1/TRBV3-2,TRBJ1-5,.,CASSTGMGQPQHF,TGTGCCAGCAGTACAGGAATGGGTCAGCCCCAGCATTTT
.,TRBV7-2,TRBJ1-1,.,CASSLAAGWGADTEAFF,TGTGCCAGCAGCTTAGCGGCCGGATGGGGCGCGGACACTGAAGCTTTCTTT
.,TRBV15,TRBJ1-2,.,CATSRDRFQGIYGYTF,TGTGCCACCAGCAGAGATCGCTTCCAGGGGATCTATGGCTACACCTTC
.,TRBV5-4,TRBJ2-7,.,CASSLSAGGPYEQYF,TGTGCCAGCAGCTTGAGCGCCGGGGGACCCTACGAGCAGTACTTC